The clone carrying this TCR beta chain has more than one count but fewer than ten. Its antigen remains unknown. Cultured CD4+ T cell DNA underwent sequencing with the Oncomine TCR Beta short-read assay. Once CD4+ T cells had been cultured, genomic DNA was extracted from them. Via MiXCR, TCRdb re-called the PCR reads, giving one row per CDR3 protein. The sample includes some 10,000 distinct CDR3 sequences, around 28% of them seen just once. Stated treatment: approximately 9-day PBMC culture with coronavirus spike peptide pools or control peptides (ViraFEST assay). Gathering of the CD4+ T cells, from the unexposed donor, took place before the COVID-19 pandemic (2011-2018). Expansion of antigen-specific T cells with peptide pools by ViraFEST preceded sequencing of TCRs. At days 3 and 7, half the medium was exchanged for fresh IL-2 medium. The source of the sample is a study of vaccination and CD4 T cells after COVID-19. Looking at the study overall: Each person enrolled got two BNT162b2 or mRNA-1273 vaccine doses. Overlapping SARS-CoV-2, HCoV-NL63, HCoV-OC43 and HCoV-229E spike peptides stimulated the cells.

Germline CDR1 MNHNS, CDR2 SASEGT. This CDR3 is built from 14 residues. The V gene end was trimmed by 6 bases and the J gene end by 2 bases; junction bases not matched to a gene: 4. The rearrangement uses TRBV6-1 and TRBJ2-7; 10 bases fit TRBD1. The material sequenced was CD4+ T cells from blood, cultured in vitro. The sequence was obtained from a human donor in good health. The CDR3 loop is CASRPGTGAYEQYF. The CDR3 DNA follows: TGTGCCAGCAGGCCTGGGACAGGGGCCTACGAGCAGTACTTC.